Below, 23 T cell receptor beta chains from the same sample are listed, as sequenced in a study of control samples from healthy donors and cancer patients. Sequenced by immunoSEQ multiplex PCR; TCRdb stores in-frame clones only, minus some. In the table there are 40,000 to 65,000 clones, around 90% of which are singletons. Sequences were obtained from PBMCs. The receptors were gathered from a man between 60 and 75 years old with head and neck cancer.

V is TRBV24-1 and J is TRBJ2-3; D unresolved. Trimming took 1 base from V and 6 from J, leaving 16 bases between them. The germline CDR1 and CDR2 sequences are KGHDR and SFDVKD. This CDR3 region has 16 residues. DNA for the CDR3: TGTGCCACCAGTGATTTTCCTCGGAAGGGATCGGATACGCAGTATTTT. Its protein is CATSDFPRKGSDTQYF.

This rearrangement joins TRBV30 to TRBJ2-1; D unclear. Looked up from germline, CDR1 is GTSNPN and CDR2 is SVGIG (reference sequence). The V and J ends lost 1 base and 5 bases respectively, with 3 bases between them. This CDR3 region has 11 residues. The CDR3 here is CAWSANNEQFF. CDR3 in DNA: TGTGCCTGGAGTGCAAACAATGAGCAGTTCTTC. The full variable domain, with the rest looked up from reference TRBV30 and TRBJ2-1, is SQTIHQWPATLVQPVGSPLSLECTVEGTSNPNLYWYRQAAGRGLQLLFYSVGIGQISSEVPQNLSASRPQDRQFILSSKKLLLSDSGFYLCAWSANNEQFFGPGTRLTVL.

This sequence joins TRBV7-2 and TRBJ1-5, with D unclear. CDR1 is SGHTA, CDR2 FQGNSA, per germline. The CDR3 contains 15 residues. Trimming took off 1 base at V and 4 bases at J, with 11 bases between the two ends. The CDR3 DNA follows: TGTGCCAGCAGCTTAGAACGGGCCCTTAATCAGCCCCAGCATTTT. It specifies CASSLERALNQPQHF.

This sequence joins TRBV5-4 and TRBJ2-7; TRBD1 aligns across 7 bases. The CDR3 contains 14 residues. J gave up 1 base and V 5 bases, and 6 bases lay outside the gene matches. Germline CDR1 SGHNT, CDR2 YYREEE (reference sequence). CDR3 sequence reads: CASSFAQGSYEQYF. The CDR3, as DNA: TGTGCCAGCAGTTTCGCACAGGGGTCCTACGAGCAGTACTTC.

In DNA form, the CDR3 reads TGTGCCAGCAGCGGCTATGGACAGGCAATCAACGAGCAGTACTTC. Translating gives CASSGYGQAINEQYF. V is TRBV5-6 and J is TRBJ2-7, with 7 bases that match TRBD1. The V and J ends lost 4 bases and 5 bases, in that order; junction bases with no gene match: 12. Germline assignment: CDR1 SGHDT and CDR2 YYEEEE. CDR3 size: 15 residues.

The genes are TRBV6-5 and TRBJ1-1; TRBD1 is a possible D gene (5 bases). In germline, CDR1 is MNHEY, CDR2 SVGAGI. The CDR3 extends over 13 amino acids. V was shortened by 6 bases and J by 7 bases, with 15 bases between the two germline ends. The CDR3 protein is CASRRTSLVEAFF. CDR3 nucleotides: TGTGCCAGCAGGCGGACAAGTCTGGTTGAAGCTTTCTTT.

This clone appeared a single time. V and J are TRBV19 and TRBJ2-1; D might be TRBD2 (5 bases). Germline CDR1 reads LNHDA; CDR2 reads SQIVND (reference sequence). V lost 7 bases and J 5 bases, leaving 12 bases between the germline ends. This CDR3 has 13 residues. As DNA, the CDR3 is TGTGCCAGTAACGGGATGGGTCACAATGAGCAGTTCTTC. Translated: CASNGMGHNEQFF.

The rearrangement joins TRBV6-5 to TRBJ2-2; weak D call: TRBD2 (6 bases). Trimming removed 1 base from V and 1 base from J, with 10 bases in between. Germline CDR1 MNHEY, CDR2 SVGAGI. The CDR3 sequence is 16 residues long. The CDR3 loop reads CASSYFQGGNTGELFF. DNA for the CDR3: TGTGCCAGCAGTTACTTTCAGGGAGGGAACACCGGGGAGCTGTTTTTT.

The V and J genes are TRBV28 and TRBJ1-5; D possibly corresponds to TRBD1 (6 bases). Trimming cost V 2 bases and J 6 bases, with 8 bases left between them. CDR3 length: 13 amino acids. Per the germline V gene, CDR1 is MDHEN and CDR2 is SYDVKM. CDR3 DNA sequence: TGTGCCAGCAGTTTAAAGGGGGGTCAGCCCCAGCATTTT. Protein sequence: CASSLKGGQPQHF.

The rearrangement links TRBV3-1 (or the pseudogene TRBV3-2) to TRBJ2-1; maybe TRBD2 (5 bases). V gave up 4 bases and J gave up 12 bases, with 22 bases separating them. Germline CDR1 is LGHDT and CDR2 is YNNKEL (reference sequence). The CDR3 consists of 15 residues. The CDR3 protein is CASSPDYENPQGQFF. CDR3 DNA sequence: TGTGCCAGCAGCCCAGACTATGAGAATCCTCAAGGGCAGTTCTTC.

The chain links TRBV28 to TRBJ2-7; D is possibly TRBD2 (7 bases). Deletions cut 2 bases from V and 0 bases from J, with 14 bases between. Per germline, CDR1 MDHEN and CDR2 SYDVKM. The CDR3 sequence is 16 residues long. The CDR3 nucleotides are TGTGCCAGCAGTTTAGGGGAGGGCAGGGGCTCCTACGAGCAGTACTTC. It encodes CASSLGEGRGSYEQYF.

The CDR3 DNA reads TGTGCCAGCAGTCAGTACTACGAGCAGTACTTC. Translation gives CASSQYYEQYF. The rearrangement joins TRBV6-2 or TRBV6-3 to TRBJ2-7; D is unclear. CDR3 size: 11 residues. The V end was cut by 5 bases, the J end by 3 bases, with 5 bases between. The germline V gene has CDR1 MNHEY and CDR2 SVGEGT.

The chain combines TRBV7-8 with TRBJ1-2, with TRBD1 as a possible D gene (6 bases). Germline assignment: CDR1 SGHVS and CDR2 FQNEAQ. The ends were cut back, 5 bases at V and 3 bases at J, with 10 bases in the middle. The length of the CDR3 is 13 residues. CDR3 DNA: TGTGCCAGCAGCAGGACAGAGGACTATGGCTACACCTTC. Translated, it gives CASSRTEDYGYTF.

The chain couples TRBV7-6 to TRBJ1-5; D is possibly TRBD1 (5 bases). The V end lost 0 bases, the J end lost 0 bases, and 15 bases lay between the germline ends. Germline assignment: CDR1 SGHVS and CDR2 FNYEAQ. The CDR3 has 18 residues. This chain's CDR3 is CASSLAPGREVSNQPQHF. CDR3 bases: TGTGCCAGCAGCTTAGCTCCGGGCAGGGAGGTTAGCAATCAGCCCCAGCATTTT.

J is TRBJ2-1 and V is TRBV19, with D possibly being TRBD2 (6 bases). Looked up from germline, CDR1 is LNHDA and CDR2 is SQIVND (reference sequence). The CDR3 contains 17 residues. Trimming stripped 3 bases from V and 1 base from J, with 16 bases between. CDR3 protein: CASSMYRDFLSYNEQFF. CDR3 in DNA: TGTGCCAGTAGTATGTACCGGGACTTCCTATCCTACAATGAGCAGTTCTTC.

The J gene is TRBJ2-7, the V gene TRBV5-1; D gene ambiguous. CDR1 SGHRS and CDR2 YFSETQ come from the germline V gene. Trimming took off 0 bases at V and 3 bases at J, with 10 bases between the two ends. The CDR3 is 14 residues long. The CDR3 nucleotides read TGCGCCAGCAGCTTGGGGCCCTCTAGCTACGAGCAGTACTTC. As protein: CASSLGPSSYEQYF.

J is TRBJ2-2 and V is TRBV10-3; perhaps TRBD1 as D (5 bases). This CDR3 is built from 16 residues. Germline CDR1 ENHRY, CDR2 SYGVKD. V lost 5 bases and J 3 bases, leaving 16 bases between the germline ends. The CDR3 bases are TGTGCCATCAGTCCCAGGGCACCCGGAGACACCGGGGAGCTGTTTTTT. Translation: CAISPRAPGDTGELFF.

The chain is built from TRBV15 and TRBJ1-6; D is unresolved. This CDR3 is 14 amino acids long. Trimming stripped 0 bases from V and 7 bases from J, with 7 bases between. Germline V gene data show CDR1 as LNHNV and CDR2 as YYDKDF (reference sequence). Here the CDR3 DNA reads TGTGCCACCAGCAGAGATGTCGGAAATTCACCCCTCCACTTT. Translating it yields CATSRDVGNSPLHF.

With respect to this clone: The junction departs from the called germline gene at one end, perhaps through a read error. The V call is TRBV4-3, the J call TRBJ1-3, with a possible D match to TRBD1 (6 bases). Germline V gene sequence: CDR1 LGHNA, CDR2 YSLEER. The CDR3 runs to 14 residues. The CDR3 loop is CVSSQGGSGNTIYF. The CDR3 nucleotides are TGCGTCAGCAGCCAAGGGGGGTCTGGAAACACCATATATTTT.

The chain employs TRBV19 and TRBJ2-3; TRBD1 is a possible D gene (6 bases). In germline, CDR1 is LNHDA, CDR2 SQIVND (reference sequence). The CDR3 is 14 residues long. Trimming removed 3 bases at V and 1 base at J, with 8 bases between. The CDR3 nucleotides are TGTGCCAGTAGTATTCCAGGGGGCACAGATACGCAGTATTTT. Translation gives CASSIPGGTDTQYF.

This chain's CDR3 is CASSQDGYRGWNTEAFF. For the CDR3, the DNA is TGCGCCAGCAGCCAAGATGGGTACAGGGGTTGGAACACTGAAGCTTTCTTT. This chain connects TRBV4-3 to TRBJ1-1, with TRBD1 matching 7 bases. J was trimmed by 1 base and V by 0 bases; bases with no gene match: 8. Germline assignment: CDR1 LGHNA and CDR2 YSLEER. The CDR3 extends over 17 amino acids.

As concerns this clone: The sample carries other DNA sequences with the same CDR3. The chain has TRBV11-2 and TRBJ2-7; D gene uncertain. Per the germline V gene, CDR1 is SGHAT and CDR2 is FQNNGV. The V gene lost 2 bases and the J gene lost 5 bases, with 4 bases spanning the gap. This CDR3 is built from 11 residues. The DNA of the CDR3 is TGTGCCAGCAGCTTACTGGACGAGCAGTACTTC. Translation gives CASSLLDEQYF.

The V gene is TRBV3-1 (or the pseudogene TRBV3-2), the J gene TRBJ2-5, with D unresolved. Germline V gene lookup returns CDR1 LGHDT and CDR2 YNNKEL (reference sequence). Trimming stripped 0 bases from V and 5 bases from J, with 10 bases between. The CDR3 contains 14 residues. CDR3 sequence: CASSQDWGWETQYF. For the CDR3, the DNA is TGTGCCAGCAGCCAAGATTGGGGTTGGGAGACCCAGTACTTC.